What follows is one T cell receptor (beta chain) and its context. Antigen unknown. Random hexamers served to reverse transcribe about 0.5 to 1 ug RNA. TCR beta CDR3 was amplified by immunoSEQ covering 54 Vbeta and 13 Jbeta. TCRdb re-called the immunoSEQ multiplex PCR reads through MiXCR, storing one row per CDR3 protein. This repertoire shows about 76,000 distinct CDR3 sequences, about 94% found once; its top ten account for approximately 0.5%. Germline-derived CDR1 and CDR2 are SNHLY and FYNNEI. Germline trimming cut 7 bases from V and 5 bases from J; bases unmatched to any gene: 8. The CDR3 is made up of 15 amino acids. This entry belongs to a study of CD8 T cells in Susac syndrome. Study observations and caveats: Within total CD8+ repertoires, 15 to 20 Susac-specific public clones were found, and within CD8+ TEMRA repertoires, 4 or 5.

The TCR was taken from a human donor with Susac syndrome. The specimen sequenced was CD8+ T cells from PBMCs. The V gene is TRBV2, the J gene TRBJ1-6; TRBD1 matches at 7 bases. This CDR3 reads CASKSKGGDNSPLHF. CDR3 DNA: TGTGCCAGCAAGTCGAAAGGGGGCGATAATTCACCCCTCCACTTT. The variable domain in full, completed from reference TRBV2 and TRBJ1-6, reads EPEVTQTPSHQVTQMGQEVILRCVPISNHLYFYWYRQILGQKVEFLVSFYNNEISEKSEIFDDQFSVERPDGSNFTLKIRSTKLEDSAMYFCASKSKGGDNSPLHFGNGTRLTVT.